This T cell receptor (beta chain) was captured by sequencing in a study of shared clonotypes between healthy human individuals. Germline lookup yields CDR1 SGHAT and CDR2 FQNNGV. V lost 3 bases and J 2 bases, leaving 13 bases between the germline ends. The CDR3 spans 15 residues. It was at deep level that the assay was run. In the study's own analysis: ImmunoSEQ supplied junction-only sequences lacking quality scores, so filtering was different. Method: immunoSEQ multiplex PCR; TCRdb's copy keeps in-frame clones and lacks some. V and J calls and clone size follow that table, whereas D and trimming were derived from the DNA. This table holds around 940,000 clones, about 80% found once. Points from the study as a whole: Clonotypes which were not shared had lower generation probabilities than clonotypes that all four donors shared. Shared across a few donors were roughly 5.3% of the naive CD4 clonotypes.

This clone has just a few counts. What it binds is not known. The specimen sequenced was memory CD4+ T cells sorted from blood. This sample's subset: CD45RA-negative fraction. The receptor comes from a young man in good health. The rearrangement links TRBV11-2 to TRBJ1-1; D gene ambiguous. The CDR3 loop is CASSLNLNSNTEAFF. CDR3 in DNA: TGTGCCAGCAGCTTGAATCTTAATTCTAACACTGAAGCTTTCTTT. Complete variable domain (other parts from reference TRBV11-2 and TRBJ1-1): EAGVAQSPRYKIIEKRQSVAFWCNPISGHATLYWYQQILGQGPKLLIQFQNNGVVDDSQLPKDRFSAERLKGVDSTLKIQPAKLEDSAVYLCASSLNLNSNTEAFFGQGTRLTVV.